The sequence of this T cell receptor (beta chain) was determined in a study of CD8+ T cells in alopecia areata. In this sample, this clone turned up once. V trimming: 8 bases; J trimming: 6 bases; junction bases outside the gene matches: 7. The CDR3 has 13 amino acids. CDR1 and CDR2 from the germline V gene are WSHSY and SAAADI. As to treatment: oral pan-JAK inhibitor, 5-10 mg twice daily. cDNA reverse transcribed from extracted RNA served as the sequencing template. The table came from immunoSEQ multiplex PCR; TCRdb's copy has only in-frame clones and leaves some out. The sample includes about 200,000 clones, less than 65% seen only once; the top ten take over 0.9%.

Sequenced material: CD4+ T cells sorted from blood, taken at week 24, from a patient treated with tofacitinib. The TCR originated in a human donor with alopecia areata. The rearrangement links TRBV10-2 to TRBJ1-2, with TRBD1 matching over 9 bases. CDR3 DNA: TGCGCCAGCCTTGGGACAGGGAAGGATGGCTACACCTTC. Amino acids: CASLGTGKDGYTF.